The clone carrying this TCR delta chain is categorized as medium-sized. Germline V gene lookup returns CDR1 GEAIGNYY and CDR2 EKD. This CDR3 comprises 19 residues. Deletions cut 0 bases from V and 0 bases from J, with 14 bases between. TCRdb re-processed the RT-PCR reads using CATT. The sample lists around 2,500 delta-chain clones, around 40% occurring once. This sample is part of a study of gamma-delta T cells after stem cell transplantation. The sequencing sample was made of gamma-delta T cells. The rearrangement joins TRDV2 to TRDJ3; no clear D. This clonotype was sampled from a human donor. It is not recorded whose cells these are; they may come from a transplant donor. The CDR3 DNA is TGTGCCTGTGACACCTGGGCTGGAACAAGCTCCTGGGACACCCGACAGATGTTTTTC. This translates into CACDTWAGTSSWDTRQMFF.